This T cell receptor beta chain was recorded in a study of T cell changes during pregnancy in multiple sclerosis. Measured with immunoSEQ multiplex PCR; TCRdb has only the in-frame clones, and not every one. The data hold tens of thousands of clones, with 90% to 95% observed a single time. Germline CDR1 SNHLY, CDR2 FYNNEI. This CDR3 comprises 13 residues. The V end was cut by 6 bases, the J end by 3 bases, with 11 bases between. Worth noting for this clone: This sample also contains other DNA sequences that code for the same CDR3.

The chain uses TRBV2 and TRBJ1-1; maybe TRBD1 (6 bases). The source material was peripheral blood, sampled before pregnancy. The TCR was taken from a female donor with multiple sclerosis, enrolled in a pregnancy study. CDR3 sequence: CASSADRDTEAFF. The CDR3 DNA sequence: TGTGCCAGCAGCGCGGACAGAGACACTGAAGCTTTCTTT.